This T cell receptor beta chain originates from a study of control samples from healthy donors and cancer patients. TCRdb's copy holds only in-frame clones and misses some; the assay was immunoSEQ multiplex PCR. The data hold about 60,000 clones, with 85% observed a single time. The TCR comes from a man aged 40-55 years in good health. The sequenced material came from blood.

This CDR3 reads CASSLRSGGTDEQFF. The DNA of the CDR3 is TGTGCCAGCAGCTTAAGGTCAGGGGGCACGGATGAGCAGTTCTTC. V is TRBV5-8 and J is TRBJ2-1; TRBD1 agrees at 8 bases. Losses at the gene ends were 2 bases for V and 8 bases for J; bases not matched to a gene: 9. This CDR3 is 15 amino acids long. Germline-derived CDR1 and CDR2 are SGHTS and YDEGEE.